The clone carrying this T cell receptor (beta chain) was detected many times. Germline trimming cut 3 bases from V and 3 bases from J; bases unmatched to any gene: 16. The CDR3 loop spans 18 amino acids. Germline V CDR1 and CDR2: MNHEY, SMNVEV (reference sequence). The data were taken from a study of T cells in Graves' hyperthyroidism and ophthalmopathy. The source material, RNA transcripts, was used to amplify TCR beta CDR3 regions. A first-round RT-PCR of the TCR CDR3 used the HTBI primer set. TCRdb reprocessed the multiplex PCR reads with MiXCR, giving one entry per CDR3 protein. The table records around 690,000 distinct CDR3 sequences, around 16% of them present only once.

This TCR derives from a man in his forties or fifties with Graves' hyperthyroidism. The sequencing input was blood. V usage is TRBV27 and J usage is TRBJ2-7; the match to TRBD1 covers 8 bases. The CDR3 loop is CASSFSSTYDRGFYEQYF. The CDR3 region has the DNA TGTGCCAGCAGTTTTTCCTCTACATACGACAGGGGCTTCTACGAGCAGTACTTC.